The 9 T cell receptor beta chains presented below share a single source sample, sequenced in a study of cytomegalovirus exposure and HLA in healthy donors. Sequencing used immunoSEQ multiplex PCR; TCRdb keeps in-frame clones, though not all of them. This sample carries fewer than 200,000 clones, approximately 87% of them seen once, and the ten largest clones take roughly 6%. The sequenced material came from PBMCs. The source is a woman in her 30s in good health and CMV-seronegative.

The rearrangement joins TRBV25-1 to TRBJ2-3; tentative D call: TRBD1 (6 bases). The CDR3 has 17 amino acids. Germline loops: CDR1 MGHDK, CDR2 SYGVNS. The V and J ends lost 2 bases and 0 bases respectively, with 15 bases between them. The CDR3 sequence is CASSEPDRKESTDTQYF. Written as DNA, the CDR3 is TGTGCCAGCAGTGAACCCGACAGGAAAGAGAGCACAGATACGCAGTATTTT.

The J gene is TRBJ2-5, the V gene TRBV25-1, with unresolved D. V lost 6 bases, J lost 2 bases, and 13 bases lay in between. The CDR3 contains 14 residues. Germline V CDR1 and CDR2: MGHDK, SYGVNS. DNA of the CDR3: TGTGCCAGCAGCCCCTTAATGGAGCAAGAGACCCAGTACTTC. This translates into CASSPLMEQETQYF.

In the case of this clone: Additional DNA sequences in this sample encode the identical CDR3. The V gene is TRBV9, the J gene TRBJ2-7; D is uncertain. Germline V gene data show CDR1 as SGDLS and CDR2 as YYNGEE. The V end was cut by 0 bases, the J end by 3 bases, with 7 bases between. This CDR3 contains 13 residues. This CDR3 is CASSVGHGYEQYF. In DNA, the CDR3 is TGTGCCAGCAGCGTAGGACACGGCTACGAGCAGTACTTC. Full variable domain (remainder filled in from reference TRBV9 and TRBJ2-7): DSGVTQTPKHLITATGQRVTLRCSPRSGDLSVYWYQQSLDQGLQFLIQYYNGEERAKGNILERFSAQQFPDLHSELNLSSLELGDSALYFCASSVGHGYEQYFGPGTRLTVT.

The chain links TRBV7-8 to TRBJ1-2, with D perhaps TRBD1 (6 bases). Germline V gene lookup returns CDR1 SGHVS and CDR2 FQNEAQ. The CDR3 contains 16 residues. The germline V and J ends were trimmed by 5 bases and 5 bases, with 21 bases remaining between them. The chain's CDR3 is CASSPGRGGGYYGYTF. In DNA, the CDR3 is TGTGCCAGCAGCCCGGGAAGGGGGGGTGGCTATTATGGCTACACCTTC.

J is TRBJ2-5 and V is TRBV7-7; D perhaps matches TRBD1 (6 bases). The CDR3 extends over 16 amino acids. CDR1 and CDR2 from the germline V gene are SSHAT and FNYEAQ (reference sequence). V was clipped by 2 bases and J by 1 base, with 14 bases between them. This CDR3 is CASSLFPGASQETQYF. In DNA form, the CDR3 reads TGTGCCAGCAGCTTATTTCCAGGGGCTTCCCAAGAGACCCAGTACTTC.

This clone is a singleton in its sample. V and J are TRBV14 and TRBJ1-2, with D possibly matching TRBD1 (6 bases). CDR1 and CDR2 from the germline V gene are SGHDN and FVKESK. This CDR3 is 15 amino acids long. The ends were cut back, 0 bases at V and 4 bases at J, with 12 bases in the middle. CDR3 bases: TGTGCCAGCAGCCAAGACCCAGGGGTATTCTATGGCTACACCTTC. Its protein product is CASSQDPGVFYGYTF.

This sequence joins TRBV7-2 and TRBJ1-5; no clear D gene. The germline CDR1 and CDR2 sequences are SGHTA and FQGNSA. Trimming removed 1 base from V and 2 bases from J, with 9 bases in between. This CDR3 comprises 15 residues. In DNA form, the CDR3 reads TGTGCCAGCAGCTTAGTTCTGTCAGGCAATCAGCCCCAGCATTTT. Protein product: CASSLVLSGNQPQHF.

This clone was observed at least ten times. This chain uses TRBV6-4 with TRBJ2-6; D is unclear. The germline CDR1 and CDR2 sequences are MRHNA and SNTAGT. The V and J ends lost 2 bases and 0 bases respectively, with 2 bases between them. CDR3 length: 14 amino acids. CDR3 nucleotides: TGTGCCAGCAGTGACAACTCTGGGGCCAACGTCCTGACTTTC. Translating it yields CASSDNSGANVLTF.

CDR3 sequence: CASSEYEQYF. CDR3 nucleotide sequence: TGTGCCAGCAGTGAATACGAGCAGTACTTC. The chain recombines TRBV6-1 with TRBJ2-7; D unresolved. The germline V gene encodes CDR1 MNHNS and CDR2 SASEGT. The CDR3 has 10 amino acids. Deletions cut 2 bases from V and 4 bases from J, with 0 bases between.